Listed here are 28 T cell receptor beta chains from one sample, sequenced in a study of technical replicates of blood from a few donors. Here immunoSEQ multiplex PCR was the method, and the copy in TCRdb shows in-frame clones only, minus some. The data show 60,000 to 90,000 clones, with roughly 94% seen just once and 0.25% held by the top ten. The sequenced material came from T cells isolated from PBMCs. These receptors were obtained from a human donor in good health.

This chain joins TRBV6-5 and TRBJ1-2; unclear D gene. V lost 10 bases and J 8 bases, leaving 23 bases between the germline ends. The CDR3 sequence is 14 residues long. Per germline, CDR1 MNHEY and CDR2 SVGAGI. As DNA, the CDR3 is TGTGCCACCAAAGTCTTTGAGGGTTATGGCGGCTACACCTTC. Translated: CATKVFEGYGGYTF.

The J gene is TRBJ1-1, the V gene TRBV6-5; maybe TRBD1 (5 bases). Trimming cost V 2 bases and J 0 bases, with 10 bases left between them. The CDR3 has 15 amino acids. The germline V gene has CDR1 MNHEY and CDR2 SVGAGI. CDR3 amino acids: CASSYRGVLNTEAFF. CDR3 sequence (DNA): TGTGCCAGCAGTTACAGGGGCGTACTGAACACTGAAGCTTTCTTT.

This chain's CDR3 is CASSPRDGGSGNTIYF. CDR3 bases: TGTGCCAGCAGCCCCCGGGACGGGGGTTCTGGAAACACCATATATTTT. This sequence joins TRBV4-2 and TRBJ1-3; TRBD1 is a possible D gene (5 bases). CDR1 and CDR2 (germline): LGHNA, YNFKEQ. The CDR3 has 16 residues. Trimming left V 4 bases short and J 1 base short, with 14 bases between.

The chain combines TRBV21-1 with TRBJ2-7; TRBD1, the table's D call, was not compared with the DNA. TRBV21-1 counts as a pseudogene. CDR3 length: 15 residues. This CDR3 reads CASSKDLYRVHEQYF. CDR3 DNA: TGTGCCAGCAGCAAAGACCTCTACAGGGTCCACGAGCAGTACTTC.

The CDR3 DNA follows: TGTGCCAGCAGCCCCACCGGGGATGGCTACACCTTC. As protein: CASSPTGDGYTF. The chain couples TRBV7-2 to TRBJ1-2; no definite D call. Germline CDR1 is SGHTA and CDR2 is FQGNSA. CDR3 size: 12 residues. V lost 5 bases, J lost 6 bases, and 10 bases lay in between.

The chain carries TRBV7-2 and TRBJ1-2; TRBD1 matches 7 bases. V trimming: 4 bases; J trimming: 7 bases; junction bases outside the gene matches: 9. The germline gives CDR1 SGHTA, CDR2 FQGNSA. The CDR3 length is 14 residues. CDR3 protein: CASSSEGALRGYTF. The CDR3, as DNA: TGTGCCAGCAGCTCAGAGGGGGCACTTCGTGGCTACACCTTC.

This sequence joins TRBV10-3 and TRBJ2-3, with 8 bases lining up with TRBD2. This CDR3 has 14 amino acids. V lost 4 bases and J lost 5; bases outside the gene matches: 5. Germline CDR1 and CDR2: ENHRY and SYGVKD. The CDR3 here is CAISAGGQEDTQYF. In nucleotides, the CDR3 is TGTGCCATCAGTGCGGGGGGGCAGGAAGATACGCAGTATTTT.

The rearrangement uses TRBV28 and TRBJ2-7; 9 bases line up with TRBD2. CDR3 size: 15 residues. V was clipped by 9 bases and J by 3 bases; unmatched bases: 12. In germline, CDR1 is MDHEN, CDR2 SYDVKM. Here the CDR3 DNA reads TGTGCCAGTCTGGCCCTGGCTAGCGGGGTCTACGAGCAGTACTTC. Protein product: CASLALASGVYEQYF.

The DNA for the CDR3 is TGCGCCAGCAGCCAAGCCCCCCGCCCACTAGACTACGAGCAGTACTTC. This translates into CASSQAPRPLDYEQYF. The chain couples TRBV4-1 to TRBJ2-7; a possible D gene is TRBD2 (5 bases). This CDR3 region has 16 residues. Trimming took off 1 base at V and 3 bases at J, with 16 bases between the two ends. Germline CDR1 reads MGHRA; CDR2 reads YSYEKL.

The chain employs TRBV27 and TRBJ2-3; no clear D gene. From germline, CDR1 is MNHEY and CDR2 SMNVEV (reference sequence). The CDR3 consists of 11 residues. Trimming left V 6 bases short and J 3 bases short, with 4 bases between. The CDR3 DNA is TGTGCCAGCAGGCTAACAGATACGCAGTATTTT. Translation: CASRLTDTQYF.

The chain joins TRBV7-9 to TRBJ2-1; 9 bases map to TRBD2. V dropped 5 bases and J dropped 4; count of bases not matched to a gene: 12. The germline gives CDR1 SEHNR, CDR2 FQNEAQ (reference sequence). The CDR3 consists of 17 residues. The CDR3 spells CASSPPPRTSVYNEQFF. In DNA, the CDR3 is TGTGCCAGCAGCCCACCCCCCCGGACTAGCGTATACAATGAGCAGTTCTTC.

This clone occurred once. The chain couples TRBV7-6 to TRBJ1-5, with TRBD1 matching over 8 bases. Germline V gene sequence: CDR1 SGHVS, CDR2 FNYEAQ. This CDR3 has 15 amino acids. V trimming: 2 bases; J trimming: 6 bases; junction bases outside the gene matches: 6. The CDR3, as DNA: TGTGCCAGCAGCTTAAGGACAGGGAAAGGTCAGCCCCAGCATTTT. This gives the protein CASSLRTGKGQPQHF.

The chain recombines TRBV5-4 with TRBJ2-1, with D perhaps matching TRBD2 (5 bases). The germline V gene encodes CDR1 SGHNT and CDR2 YYREEE (reference sequence). The V and J ends lost 0 bases and 4 bases respectively, with 11 bases between them. The CDR3 totals 15 residues. The CDR3 DNA follows: TGTGCCAGCAGCTTGGGGTCCGGACTGTACAATGAGCAGTTCTTC. Translating gives CASSLGSGLYNEQFF.

The V and J genes are TRBV4-1 and TRBJ1-5; D is possibly TRBD1 (6 bases). This CDR3 spans 14 amino acids. From germline, CDR1 is MGHRA and CDR2 YSYEKL. Trimming cost V 6 bases and J 4 bases, with 13 bases left between them. CDR3: CASRDVQGNQPQHF. CDR3 bases: TGCGCCAGCAGGGATGTGCAGGGGAATCAGCCCCAGCATTTT.

V and J are TRBV10-3 and TRBJ1-2; D might be TRBD1 (6 bases). The CDR3 is 14 residues long. V dropped 2 bases and J dropped 4 bases, with 11 bases sitting between them. Per germline, CDR1 ENHRY and CDR2 SYGVKD. The CDR3 loop is CAISEEQGAYGYTF. DNA of the CDR3: TGTGCCATCAGTGAGGAACAGGGCGCCTATGGCTACACCTTC.

The genes are TRBV6-5 and TRBJ2-1, with a possible D match to TRBD2 (5 bases). This CDR3 has 14 residues. Trimming shortened V by 7 bases and J by 5 bases, and 15 bases separated the two germline ends. CDR1 MNHEY and CDR2 SVGAGI come from the germline V gene. CDR3 sequence (DNA): TGTGCCAGCAAGCCGGGGAACTCGAACAATGAGCAGTTCTTC. Encoded protein: CASKPGNSNNEQFF.

The chain employs TRBV5-6 and TRBJ1-6; D is undetermined. V was pared by 4 bases and J by 7 bases, with 18 bases between. Per the germline V gene, CDR1 is SGHDT and CDR2 is YYEEEE. There are 16 residues in the CDR3. The CDR3: CASSENPAGRNSPLHF. The CDR3 coding sequence is TGTGCCAGCAGCGAAAACCCAGCGGGGAGAAATTCACCCCTCCACTTT.

The chain joins TRBV25-1 to TRBJ1-3; TRBD1 aligns across 8 bases. The CDR3 is 15 amino acids. V trimming: 2 bases; J trimming: 2 bases; junction bases outside the gene matches: 2. Germline CDR1 and CDR2: MGHDK and SYGVNS. The DNA for the CDR3 is TGTGCCAGCAGTGAAACGACAGGGGCTGGAAACACCATATATTTT. This sequence encodes CASSETTGAGNTIYF. The whole variable domain, filled in from reference TRBV25-1 and TRBJ1-3, reads EADIYQTPRYLVIGTGKKITLECSQTMGHDKMYWYQQDPGMELHLIHYSYGVNSTEKGDLSSESTVSRIRTEHFPLTLESARPSHTSQYLCASSETTGAGNTIYFGEGSWLTVV.

The chain is built from TRBV19 and TRBJ2-3, with TRBD2 matching over 8 bases. V lost 7 bases to trimming and J lost 0 bases; unmatched junction nucleotides: 12. Germline-derived CDR1 and CDR2 are LNHDA and SQIVND (reference sequence). This CDR3 has 17 amino acids. CDR3 sequence (DNA): TGTGCCAGTACCCCCAGGAGTTCTAGCGGGAGCACAGATACGCAGTATTTT. It codes for CASTPRSSSGSTDTQYF.

The gene calls are TRBV4-1 and TRBJ2-1, with D possibly TRBD2 on 7 matching bases. The ends were cut back, 1 base at V and 2 bases at J, with 12 bases in the middle. The CDR3 length is 16 residues. Per germline, CDR1 MGHRA and CDR2 YSYEKL. The CDR3 bases are TGCGCCAGCAGCCAAGCCGGGGGGCAACCCTACAATGAGCAGTTCTTC. This sequence encodes CASSQAGGQPYNEQFF.

The chain carries TRBV6-5 and TRBJ1-1, with D perhaps TRBD1 (5 bases). Germline lookup yields CDR1 MNHEY and CDR2 SVGAGI. Trimming shortened V by 2 bases and J by 6 bases, and 16 bases separated the two germline ends. This CDR3 is built from 15 residues. The CDR3 protein is CASSYPGTLRAEAFF. For the CDR3, the DNA is TGTGCCAGCAGTTACCCCGGGACTTTGAGGGCTGAAGCTTTCTTT.

This clone was counted once. CDR3 DNA sequence: TGTGCCAGCAGCTTAGAATTAGCGGGAGGGGTAGATACGCAGTATTTT. This encodes CASSLELAGGVDTQYF. The chain recombines TRBV11-2 with TRBJ2-3; 11 nucleotides align to TRBD2. The CDR3 contains 16 residues. The V segment lost 0 bases and the J segment 5 bases; nucleotides outside the gene matches: 4. Germline V gene data show CDR1 as SGHAT and CDR2 as FQNNGV.

The CDR3 DNA is TGCGCCAGCAGCCCGGCAAATTTTGACAGGAGCAATCAGCCCCAGCATTTT. Translating gives CASSPANFDRSNQPQHF. This rearrangement joins TRBV4-1 to TRBJ1-5, with D possibly TRBD1 on 6 matching bases. CDR1 and CDR2 from the germline V gene are MGHRA and YSYEKL. The CDR3 loop spans 17 amino acids. Trimming removed 4 bases from V and 1 base from J, with 17 bases in between.

The V and J genes are TRBV7-6 and TRBJ1-1, with 7 bases matching TRBD1. Trimming removed 2 bases from V and 1 base from J; junction bases left unmatched: 7. The CDR3 contains 16 residues. CDR1 and CDR2 from the germline V gene are SGHVS and FNYEAQ. The CDR3 region is CASSLLPGTANTEAFF. CDR3 in DNA: TGTGCCAGCAGCTTACTTCCCGGGACAGCGAACACTGAAGCTTTCTTT.

V gene TRBV7-7 combines with J gene TRBJ2-1; D unresolved. V shed 5 bases and J shed 8 bases, with 19 bases lying between them. The CDR3 consists of 15 residues. Germline CDR1 and CDR2: SSHAT and FNYEAQ (reference sequence). CDR3 sequence: CASSPNYYVRDEQFF. CDR3 DNA: TGTGCCAGCAGCCCAAATTACTATGTCCGGGATGAGCAGTTCTTC.

The chain joins TRBV28 to TRBJ1-5; D may be TRBD1 (5 bases). V lost 6 bases and J 0 bases, leaving 12 bases between the germline ends. This CDR3 contains 15 residues. Germline V gene lookup returns CDR1 MDHEN and CDR2 SYDVKM. The chain's CDR3 is CASRSTAYSNQPQHF. In DNA, the CDR3 is TGTGCCAGCAGGTCGACAGCGTATAGCAATCAGCCCCAGCATTTT.

The chain joins TRBV11-2 to TRBJ1-1; the match to TRBD1 covers 7 bases. Germline V gene lookup returns CDR1 SGHAT and CDR2 FQNNGV. This CDR3 contains 15 residues. The ends lost 1 base at V and 3 bases at J; junction bases unmatched: 5. The CDR3 nucleotides read TGTGCCAGCAGCTTAGCGTCACAGGGGTACACTGAAGCTTTCTTT. Protein: CASSLASQGYTEAFF.

The chain recombines TRBV19 with TRBJ1-5, with D hard to call. Germline lookup yields CDR1 LNHDA and CDR2 SQIVND (reference sequence). V lost 2 bases to trimming and J lost 3 bases, with 14 bases between them. This CDR3 has 16 amino acids. CDR3 sequence: CASSITITRINQPQHF. As DNA, the CDR3 is TGTGCCAGTAGTATAACCATTACCAGGATCAATCAGCCCCAGCATTTT.